Listed below are T cell receptor beta chains from one sample, sequenced in a study of memory CD4+ T cells and cytomegalovirus serostatus. The data were produced by immunoSEQ multiplex PCR, yet TCRdb's version contains in-frame clones alone and is incomplete. The table records 75,000 to 90,000 clones, 80% of them present only once. The sequenced sample was memory CD4+ T cells from blood. The receptors derive from an adult in good health and CMV-seronegative. Each CDR3 is given with its conserved first and last residue. Fields, in order: D gene, V gene, J gene, clone size, CDR3 DNA, CDR3 protein. The D gene is left open where the match is weak. Size is omitted from some rows. Given values are once, few, many or a class for expanded clones.

D: TRBD1; V: TRBV6-1; J: TRBJ1-1; size: .; DNA: TGTGCCAGCAGTGAAAATGGCTTCAGGGGGGGGACTGAAGCTTTCTTT; CDR3: CASSENGFRGGTEAFF
D: .; V: TRBV30; J: TRBJ1-1; size: few; DNA: TGTGCCTGGACAGCCCTGAACACTGAAGCTTTCTTT; CDR3: CAWTALNTEAFF
D: .; V: TRBV27; J: TRBJ2-7; size: .; DNA: TGTGCCAGCAGTTTATCGGGGACGGGATCCTACGAGCAGTACTTC; CDR3: CASSLSGTGSYEQYF
D: .; V: TRBV12-2; J: TRBJ1-3; size: .; DNA: TGTGCAAGTCGCTCAGACAGCTACTCTGGAAACACCATATATTTT; CDR3: CASRSDSYSGNTIYF
D: .; V: TRBV6-6; J: TRBJ1-1; size: .; DNA: TGTGCCAGCAGTAGGCCGGGCACTGAAGCTTTCTTT; CDR3: CASSRPGTEAFF
D: .; V: TRBV7-8; J: TRBJ1-1; size: .; DNA: TGTGCCAGCAGCTTAGCGGGGGACGATAAGGGGGCTTTCTTT; CDR3: CASSLAGDDKGAFF
D: .; V: TRBV7-3; J: TRBJ2-2; size: .; DNA: TGTGCCAGCAGCTTACGGCAAGGTCCCGGGGAGCTGTTTTTT; CDR3: CASSLRQGPGELFF
D: TRBD1; V: TRBV28; J: TRBJ1-3; size: .; DNA: TGTGCCAGCAGAGGCCGACAGGGAGGCCCTGGAAACACCATATATTTT; CDR3: CASRGRQGGPGNTIYF
D: .; V: TRBV7-9; J: TRBJ1-2; size: .; DNA: TGTGCCAGCAGCCAGAGGCAGGACCTTGGCTACACCTTC; CDR3: CASSQRQDLGYTF
D: TRBD1; V: TRBV9; J: TRBJ1-2; size: .; DNA: TGTGCCAGCAGCGTAGGGGGAGGGACAGTTTATGGCTACACCTTC; CDR3: CASSVGGGTVYGYTF
D: .; V: TRBV30; J: TRBJ1-2; size: .; DNA: TGTGCCTGGAGTAAGATCACGACTGGTGGCTACACCTTC; CDR3: CAWSKITTGGYTF
D: TRBD2; V: TRBV7-2; J: TRBJ2-4; size: .; DNA: TGTGCCAGCAGCCGGGGGGGAGGGGCCAAAAACATTCAGTACTTC; CDR3: CASSRGGGAKNIQYF
D: .; V: TRBV12-5; J: TRBJ1-5; size: .; DNA: TGTGCTAGTGGTCAGACAGAGAGTCAGCCCCAGCATTTT; CDR3: CASGQTESQPQHF
D: .; V: TRBV11-1; J: TRBJ2-2; size: few; DNA: TGTGCCAGCAGCTTAGCGTTCGGACGAGGCCTGAACACCGGGGAGCTGTTTTTT; CDR3: CASSLAFGRGLNTGELFF
D: TRBD2; V: TRBV5-1; J: TRBJ2-7; size: .; DNA: TGCGCCAGCAGATGGTCGGGACTAGCGGGGGGGACACACGAGCAGTACTTC; CDR3: CASRWSGLAGGTHEQYF
D: TRBD1; V: TRBV19; J: TRBJ1-1; size: .; DNA: TGTGCCAGTAGCCTTACTGTGGGGGACAGTGAAGCTTTCTTT; CDR3: CASSLTVGDSEAFF
D: .; V: TRBV19; J: TRBJ2-7; size: .; DNA: TGTGCCAGTAGCTCCTGGGACGGGCACTACGAGCAGTACTTC; CDR3: CASSSWDGHYEQYF
D: .; V: TRBV7-9; J: TRBJ1-2; size: .; DNA: TGTGCCAGCAGCTTCAAAAGTACAGGGCTCTATGGCTACACCTTC; CDR3: CASSFKSTGLYGYTF
D: .; V: TRBV4-1; J: TRBJ2-7; size: .; DNA: TGCGCCAGCAGCCAAGAGGGGGACGAGCAGTACTTC; CDR3: CASSQEGDEQYF
D: TRBD1; V: TRBV4-1; J: TRBJ2-5; size: .; DNA: TGCGCCAGCAGCCAAAACGGACAGGGACGGGAGACCCAGTACTTC; CDR3: CASSQNGQGRETQYF
D: .; V: TRBV2; J: TRBJ2-3; size: .; DNA: TGTGCCAGCAGAGGGACACTGAGCACAGATACGCAGTATTTT; CDR3: CASRGTLSTDTQYF
D: .; V: TRBV7-2; J: TRBJ1-2; size: .; DNA: TGTGCCAGCAGCCTCCCGGGACGGGGCCGGCATGGCTACACCTTC; CDR3: CASSLPGRGRHGYTF
D: TRBD1; V: TRBV30; J: TRBJ2-3; size: .; DNA: TGTGCCTGGAGTGTACTGGACAGGGCGGCAGATACGCAGTATTTT; CDR3: CAWSVLDRAADTQYF
D: .; V: TRBV28; J: TRBJ1-4; size: .; DNA: TGTGCCAGCACCCTGAATGCGGGGCGCGAAAAACTGTTTTTT; CDR3: CASTLNAGREKLFF
D: TRBD1; V: TRBV2; J: TRBJ1-6; size: .; DNA: TGTGCCAGCAAGGGGGCCCTCAATTCACCCCTCCACTTT; CDR3: CASKGALNSPLHF
D: TRBD1; V: TRBV29-1; J: TRBJ1-3; size: .; DNA: TGCAGCGTTCGCGATCCCCCGACTTCGGCCAGGGGGCCAAGCTCTGGAAACACCATATATTTT; CDR3: CSVRDPPTSARGPSSGNTIYF
D: .; V: TRBV12-2; J: TRBJ2-7; size: .; DNA: TGTGCAAGTCGCGCGGGGGGACAGCTCTCCTACGAGCAGTACTTC; CDR3: CASRAGGQLSYEQYF
D: .; V: TRBV30; J: TRBJ2-2; size: .; DNA: TGTGCCTGGAGTGTACGGGGAACCGGGGAGCTGTTTTTT; CDR3: CAWSVRGTGELFF
D: .; V: TRBV4-3; J: TRBJ1-1; size: .; DNA: TGCGCCAGCAGCCAAGACGAGGGCTACAACACTGAAGCTTTCTTT; CDR3: CASSQDEGYNTEAFF
D: TRBD1; V: TRBV27; J: TRBJ1-2; size: .; DNA: TGTGCCAGCAGTCGGACAGGACGCTATGGCTACACCTTC; CDR3: CASSRTGRYGYTF
D: .; V: TRBV6-6; J: TRBJ1-6; size: .; DNA: TGTGCCAGCAGTTATGGGGGGAGCAATTCACCCCTCCACTTT; CDR3: CASSYGGSNSPLHF
D: TRBD1; V: TRBV15; J: TRBJ2-1; size: .; DNA: TGTGCCACCAGCTCTCTCACAGGGGTTGGCGATGAGCAGTTCTTC; CDR3: CATSSLTGVGDEQFF
D: .; V: TRBV4-3; J: TRBJ2-2; size: .; DNA: TGCGCCAGCAGCCAAGATCTCCAGAACACCGGGGAGCTGTTTTTT; CDR3: CASSQDLQNTGELFF
D: .; V: TRBV11-3; J: TRBJ1-5; size: .; DNA: TGTGCCAGCAATTATCAGCCCCAGCATTTT; CDR3: CASNYQPQHF
D: .; V: TRBV28; J: TRBJ1-5; size: .; DNA: TGTGCCAGCAGTTTACGCCCCGTGAGACTTTCTAATAGCAATCAGCCCCAGCATTTT; CDR3: CASSLRPVRLSNSNQPQHF
D: TRBD1; V: TRBV18; J: TRBJ1-1; size: .; DNA: TGTGCCAGCTCACGTCAATCACAGGGGGGGAACACTGAAGCTTTCTTT; CDR3: CASSRQSQGGNTEAFF
D: .; V: TRBV5-4; J: TRBJ2-5; size: few; DNA: TGTGCCAGCAGCTTGGACCTGGAAATGACCCAGTACTTC; CDR3: CASSLDLEMTQYF
D: .; V: TRBV4-3; J: TRBJ1-1; size: .; DNA: TGCGCCAGCAGCCATTACAGGGTTATGAACACTGAAGCTTTCTTT; CDR3: CASSHYRVMNTEAFF
D: .; V: TRBV19; J: TRBJ1-6; size: .; DNA: TGTGCCAGTAATACAGGCTCCTATAATTCACCCCTCCACTTT; CDR3: CASNTGSYNSPLHF
D: .; V: TRBV29-1; J: TRBJ1-1; size: .; DNA: TGCAGCGTGGTGAACACTGAAGCTTTCTTT; CDR3: CSVVNTEAFF
D: .; V: TRBV7-2; J: TRBJ2-7; size: .; DNA: TGTGCCAGCAGCTTGGCCACAAGTACCTACGAGCAGTACTTC; CDR3: CASSLATSTYEQYF
D: .; V: TRBV5-4; J: TRBJ1-2; size: .; DNA: TGTGCCAGCAGCTCGGGGACGGAGAAATATGGCTACACCTTC; CDR3: CASSSGTEKYGYTF
D: .; V: TRBV20-1; J: TRBJ1-1; size: few; DNA: TGCAGTGCTAGAGATCGCACTGAAGCTTTCTTT; CDR3: CSARDRTEAFF
D: TRBD1; V: TRBV7-3; J: TRBJ2-3; size: .; DNA: TGTGCCAGCAGCTTAAGGGTCGAAGAGGATGCCTGGACAGGGGGGTCCGCGTTCACAGATACGCAGTATTTT; CDR3: CASSLRVEEDAWTGGSAFTDTQYF
D: .; V: TRBV5-5; J: TRBJ1-2; size: .; DNA: TGTGCCAGCAGCTTGGACGGACACACTAACTATGGCTACACCTTC; CDR3: CASSLDGHTNYGYTF
D: .; V: TRBV28; J: TRBJ2-7; size: .; DNA: TGTGCCAGCAGTTTACCGGGACACAGCTACGAGCAGTACTTC; CDR3: CASSLPGHSYEQYF